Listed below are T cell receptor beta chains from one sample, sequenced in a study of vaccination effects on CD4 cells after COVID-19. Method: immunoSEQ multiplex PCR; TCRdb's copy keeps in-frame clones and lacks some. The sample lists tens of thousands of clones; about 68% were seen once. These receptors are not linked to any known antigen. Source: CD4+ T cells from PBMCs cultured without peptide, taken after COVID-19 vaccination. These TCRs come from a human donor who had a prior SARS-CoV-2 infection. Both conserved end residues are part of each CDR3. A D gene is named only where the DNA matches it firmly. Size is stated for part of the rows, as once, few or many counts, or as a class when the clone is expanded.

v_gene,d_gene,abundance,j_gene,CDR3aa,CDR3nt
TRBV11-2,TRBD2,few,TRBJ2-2,CASSFIAGSSTGELFF,TGTGCCAGCAGCTTTATAGCGGGGTCGTCCACCGGGGAGCTGTTTTTT
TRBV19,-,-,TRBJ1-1,CASSINSGENTEAFF,TGTGCCAGTAGTATAAACTCCGGGGAGAACACTGAAGCTTTCTTT
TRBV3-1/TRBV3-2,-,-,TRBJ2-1,CASSPNRGLLSHEQFF,TGTGCCAGCAGCCCTAACCGGGGGCTACTCTCCCATGAGCAGTTCTTC
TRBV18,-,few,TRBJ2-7,CASSPRPDYEQYF,TGTGCCAGCTCACCACGGCCGGACTACGAGCAGTACTTC
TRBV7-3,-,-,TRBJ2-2,CASSSRQASLTGELFF,TGTGCCAGCAGCTCGCGACAGGCATCGCTTACCGGGGAGCTGTTTTTT
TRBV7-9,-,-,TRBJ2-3,CASSGVVSTDTQYF,TGTGCCAGCAGTGGCGTGGTGTCTACAGATACGCAGTATTTT
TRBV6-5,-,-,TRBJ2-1,CASIIKQGHEQFF,TGTGCCAGCATCATAAAACAGGGCCATGAGCAGTTCTTC
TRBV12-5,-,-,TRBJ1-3,CASGGGGSGNTIYF,TGTGCTAGTGGGGGCGGTGGCTCTGGAAACACCATATATTTT
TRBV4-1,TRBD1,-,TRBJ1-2,CASSSEGTGGDYGYTF,TGCGCCAGCAGCTCGGAAGGGACAGGGGGGGACTATGGCTACACCTTC
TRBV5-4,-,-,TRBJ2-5,CASSLAGGGPSQETQYF,TGTGCCAGCAGCTTGGCCGGCGGGGGCCCCAGCCAAGAGACCCAGTACTTC
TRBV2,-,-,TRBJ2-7,CASSEGRNRYEQYF,TGTGCCAGCAGTGAAGGGCGAAACCGCTACGAGCAGTACTTC
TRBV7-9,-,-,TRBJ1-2,CASSSRARELYGYTF,TGTGCCAGCAGTTCTAGAGCCCGGGAGCTCTATGGCTACACCTTC
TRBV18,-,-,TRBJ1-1,CASSPGSTEAFF,TGTGCCAGCTCACCGGGGTCCACTGAAGCTTTCTTT
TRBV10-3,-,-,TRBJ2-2,CAISESMGMGTGELFF,TGTGCCATCAGTGAGTCGATGGGGATGGGGACCGGGGAGCTGTTTTTT
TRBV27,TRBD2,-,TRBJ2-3,CASSLFAASGRSFVDTQYF,TGTGCCAGCAGTTTATTTGCGGCTAGCGGGAGGTCCTTTGTTGATACGCAGTATTTT
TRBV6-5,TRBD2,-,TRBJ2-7,CASRRGTSSYEQYF,TGTGCCAGCAGGCGCGGGACTAGCAGTTACGAGCAGTACTTC
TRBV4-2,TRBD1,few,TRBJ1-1,CASSQIRGTGAGAEAFF,TGTGCCAGCAGCCAAATTCGGGGGACAGGGGCTGGGGCTGAAGCTTTCTTT
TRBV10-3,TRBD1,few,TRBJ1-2,CAISEQAGGSNYGYTF,TGTGCCATCAGTGAGCAGGCAGGGGGTTCTAACTATGGCTACACCTTC
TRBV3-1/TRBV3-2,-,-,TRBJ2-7,CASSPSPGASYEQYF,TGTGCCAGCAGTCCCTCCCCCGGGGCATCCTACGAGCAGTACTTC
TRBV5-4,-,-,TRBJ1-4,CASSLWPDEKLFF,TGTGCCAGCAGCTTGTGGCCTGATGAAAAACTGTTTTTT
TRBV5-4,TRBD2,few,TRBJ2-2,CASRAGTSLTGELFF,TGTGCCAGCAGGGCCGGGACTAGCCTCACCGGGGAGCTGTTTTTT
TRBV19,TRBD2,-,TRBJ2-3,CASSTGTSGGAQYF,TGTGCCAGTAGTACGGGGACTAGCGGGGGGGCGCAGTATTTT
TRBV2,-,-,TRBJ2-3,CASTRLDSRTDTQYF,TGTGCCAGCACCCGCTTAGACTCCAGGACAGATACGCAGTATTTT
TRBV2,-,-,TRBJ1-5,CASSQLSNQPQHF,TGTGCCAGCAGTCAGCTTAGCAATCAGCCCCAGCATTTT
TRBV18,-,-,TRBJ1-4,CASSPPSSGPRAGLFF,TGTGCCAGCTCACCACCATCCAGCGGGCCCCGTGCGGGACTGTTTTTT
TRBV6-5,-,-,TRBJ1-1,CASCLIGGTEAFF,TGTGCCAGCTGCTTAATTGGGGGCACTGAAGCTTTCTTT
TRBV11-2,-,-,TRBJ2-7,CASSLGAGVRVLEQYF,TGTGCCAGCAGCTTAGGTGCAGGGGTTCGGGTTCTCGAGCAGTACTTC
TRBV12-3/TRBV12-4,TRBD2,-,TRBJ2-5,CASTGGGQETQYF,TGTGCCAGCACCGGGGGGGGCCAAGAGACCCAGTACTTC
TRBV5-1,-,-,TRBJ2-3,CASSFKAQDTQYF,TGCGCCAGCAGCTTTAAGGCCCAAGATACGCAGTATTTT
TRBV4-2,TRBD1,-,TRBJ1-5,CASSYEPTGSNQPQHF,TGTGCCAGCAGCTATGAACCGACAGGGTCCAATCAGCCCCAGCATTTT
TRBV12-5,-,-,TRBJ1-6,CASGQALGESYNSPLHF,TGTGCTAGTGGCCAAGCTTTAGGAGAATCCTATAATTCACCCCTCCACTTT
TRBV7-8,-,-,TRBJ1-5,CASSLVWGLSNQPQHF,TGTGCCAGCAGCTTAGTATGGGGGTTAAGCAATCAGCCCCAGCATTTT
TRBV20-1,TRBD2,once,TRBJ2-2,CSASQRGGVGELFF,TGCAGTGCTAGTCAGCGGGGGGGCGTCGGGGAGCTGTTTTTT
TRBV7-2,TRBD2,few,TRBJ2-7,CASSWLAGGGGEQYF,TGTGCCAGCAGCTGGTTAGCGGGGGGTGGTGGTGAGCAGTACTTC
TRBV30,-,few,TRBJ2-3,CAWSSGGDTQYF,TGTGCCTGGAGCAGCGGTGGAGATACGCAGTATTTT
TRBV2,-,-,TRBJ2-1,CASSRDVSSYNEQFF,TGTGCCAGCAGCAGGGACGTCAGCTCCTACAATGAGCAGTTCTTC
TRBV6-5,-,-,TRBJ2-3,CASSYSRLLRGDTQYF,TGTGCCAGCAGTTACTCGCGACTTCTCAGAGGTGATACGCAGTATTTT
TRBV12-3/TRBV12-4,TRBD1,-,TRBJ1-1,CASGRGDTEAFF,TGTGCCAGCGGCAGGGGGGACACTGAAGCTTTCTTT
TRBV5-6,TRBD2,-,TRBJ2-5,CASSLLAGGGETQYF,TGTGCCAGCAGCTTACTAGCGGGAGGCGGTGAGACCCAGTACTTC
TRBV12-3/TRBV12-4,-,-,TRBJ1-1,CASSLWGVTEAFF,TGTGCCAGCAGTTTATGGGGGGTAACTGAAGCTTTCTTT
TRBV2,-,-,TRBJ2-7,CASSEDKSSYEQYF,TGTGCCAGCAGTGAAGATAAGAGCTCCTACGAGCAGTACTTC
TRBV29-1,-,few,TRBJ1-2,CSVELGYGYTF,TGCAGCGTTGAATTGGGTTATGGCTACACCTTC
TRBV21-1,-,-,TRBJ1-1,CASSNDRGKYEAFF,TGTGCCAGCAGCAATGACAGGGGTAAGTATGAAGCTTTCTTT